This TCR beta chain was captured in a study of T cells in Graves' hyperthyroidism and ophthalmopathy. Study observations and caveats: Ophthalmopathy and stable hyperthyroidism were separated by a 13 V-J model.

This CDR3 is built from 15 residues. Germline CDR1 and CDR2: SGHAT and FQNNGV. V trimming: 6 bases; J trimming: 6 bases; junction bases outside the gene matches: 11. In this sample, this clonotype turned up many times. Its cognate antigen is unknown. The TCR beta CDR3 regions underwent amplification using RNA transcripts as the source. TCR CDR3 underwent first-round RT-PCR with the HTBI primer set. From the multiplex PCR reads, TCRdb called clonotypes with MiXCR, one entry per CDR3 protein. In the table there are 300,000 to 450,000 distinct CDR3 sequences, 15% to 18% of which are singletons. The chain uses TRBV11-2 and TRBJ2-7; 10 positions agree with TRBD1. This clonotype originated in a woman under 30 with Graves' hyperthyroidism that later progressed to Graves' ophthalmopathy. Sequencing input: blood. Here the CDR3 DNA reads TGTGCCAGCAGTCAGAACAGACAGGGGGCTGTCGAGCAGTACTTC. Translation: CASSQNRQGAVEQYF.